This T cell receptor (beta chain) was sequenced for a study of blood T cell repertoires in COVID-19. At the level of the study: Donors in the United States, Italy and Spain gave samples during acute or convalescent COVID-19. The analysed material was cDNA or gDNA that came from T cells, B-cell-depleted T cells, or PBMCs.

The CDR3 has 13 amino acids. CDR1 is KGHSH, CDR2 LQKENI, per germline. V lost 3 bases and J 6 bases, leaving 11 bases between the germline ends. In the study's own analysis: Estimation of nucleated cell counts was performed using reference gene primer amplification. Using immunoSEQ multiplex PCR, the repertoire was profiled, and TCRdb retains in-frame clones only, with some absent. That table is the source of V, J and clone size, and D and trimming were worked out from the DNA. The sample carries some 77,000 clones, almost 90% recorded once. The source material was peripheral blood. The receptor's source is a woman older than 75 with active or convalescent COVID-19. This chain joins TRBV18 and TRBJ1-1; D gene uncertain. Here the CDR3 DNA reads TGTGCCAGCTCACCGGTCGAGGGCGCTGAAGCTTTCTTT. Its translation is CASSPVEGAEAFF.